Below, one T cell receptor beta chain is given with its context. The clone's antigen remains unknown. Base qualities are missing; no much larger clone stands one base away. This sample is part of a study of blood T cell repertoires in COVID-19 (dated by TCRdb to about 2020). Study-wide context: The collaborator samples originated in the United States, Italy and Spain and spanned the acute and convalescent phases of COVID-19. The prospective study material was composed of cDNA or gDNA derived from T cells, B-cell-depleted T cells, or PBMCs. Samples came from the ongoing ImmuneRACE study (first 160 participants) plus 1,254 subjects from 6 global collaborators. The repertoires were released in a freely available public database meant as a resource for research on the immune response to SARS-CoV-2. The sample metadata nearly always contained a de-identified subject ID, COVID-19 status, age in years and sex. Subjects who had been exposed to COVID-19, were actively infected with it, or had recovered from it provided the deeply sampled blood TCRbeta repertoires that made up the dataset. HLA class I and class II types, where available, came from metadata supplied by the sample provider rather than from assay-based typing.

The immunoSEQ Assay, a bias-controlled multiplex PCR, was used to amplify TCRbeta CDR3 regions from genomic DNA. Per the original workflow: Nucleated cell counts per sample were estimated from amplification of reference gene primers within the assay. To quantify the absolute abundance of each unique TCRbeta CDR3 rearrangement, sequence reads were collapsed and filtered. Productive Simpson clonality was computed per sample as the square root of Simpson's diversity index over productive rearrangements. TCRdb holds this immuneACCESS table with in-frame rearrangements only. Some clones are missing; in checked studies, unresolved V genes explain under half, and the rest has no known cause. That table furnishes V, J and clone size, whereas the DNA furnished D and trimming. This sample gives tens of thousands of clones in total; approximately 80% of them show up just once. Clones ranked in the top ten supply about 2.1% of the sample.

On the study overall, not on this receptor specifically: The amount of clinical and demographic metadata varied by source and participant and was provided uncurated.

Whole blood was collected in K2EDTA tubes by collaborating institutions according to the institutions' own protocols. For TCRbeta analysis, collaborators shipped samples in one of three forms: frozen whole blood, isolated PBMCs, or DNA extracted from either of those sample types. The CDR3 measures 11 amino acids from cysteine to phenylalanine. The DNA shown is the 33-base CDR3, in frame from base 1. At the junction V is shortened by 5 bases and J by 9 bases, with 11 bases in between. This clonotype originated in a woman in her 70s with acute or convalescent COVID-19. The chain uses TRBV12-3 or TRBV12-4 and TRBJ2-7, with a tentative D gene TRBD1 over 6 matching bases. Sequences were obtained from peripheral blood. The DNA sequence is as follows: TGTGCCAGCAGTCCAGACAGGTTGCAGTACTTC. Its protein is CASSPDRLQYF.